This TCR beta chain was documented in a study of identical twins (TCRdb year 2016). Notes on the research overall: The study deep-sequenced TCR alpha and beta repertoires from monozygotic twins, unrelated adults of various ages and cord blood to test whether fetal clonotypes persist. Replicate twin experiments were performed at different times using different library preparation protocols to rule out contamination.

CDR1 and CDR2, per the germline V gene (reference sequence), are DFQATT and SNEGSKA. Trimming takes 0 bases off V and 8 bases off J; junction bases not matched to a gene: 6. The CDR3 contains 15 residues, cysteine and phenylalanine counted. Only the CDR3 part of the read is kept: 45 bases, read in frame from the first base. The method behind the library was 5' RACE. Sequencing took place on an Illumina HiSeq 2000. Template switching introduced a universal primer binding site; the final cDNA contained a unique molecular identifier, enabling accurate counting of TCR cDNA molecules. Specific primers in the conserved constant-segment region were used to synthesize first-strand cDNA for TCR alpha and beta chains. To control for contamination, each cDNA library was double barcoded with a SMART-Mk sample barcode plus Illumina barcodes. TruSeq adapter sequences along with Illumina sample barcodes were introduced in two successive PCR steps. The TCR alpha and beta cDNA libraries were sequenced on the Illumina HiSeq platform using custom primers. The paper's data handling went like this. Unique molecular identifiers were extracted from raw reads with MiGEC, and CDR3 positions were determined with MiXCR. Recombination models were inferred per individual with the repgenHMM and IGoR tools using an EM algorithm. The tcR package in R was used for shared clonotype analysis, with sharing normalized by the product of cloneset sizes. To study raw recombination free of thymic and clonal selection effects, out-of-frame nonproductive sequences were analyzed. Using fastp trimming at Q25 and MiXCR clonotype assembly, TCRdb reanalyzed the public sequencing data and kept in-frame beta chains. Here each entry gathers all rows of one CDR3 protein and keeps the most common genes and DNA. The V and J calls and clone size come from TCRdb's table, not from the authors' own analysis. For this sample there are hundreds of thousands of distinct CDR3 sequences; 20% to 25% appear just once. About 2.7% of the sample is in the top ten clones.

Only healthy Caucasian donors were included. The twin cohort consisted of three pairs of female monozygotic twins, all aged about 18 to 29 years. Positive isolation kits from Invitrogen were used to isolate CD4+ and CD8+ T cell populations. On this clonotype: Its antigen is currently not known. No much larger clone exists at a distance of one base, and base qualities are not known.

Study-wide conclusions, independent of this receptor: In monozygotic twins, recombination models systematically underestimated out-of-frame TCR alpha sharing, but the models matched the sharing seen between unrelated individuals. Zero-insertion analyses could be partly confounded by invariant T cells such as MAIT and iNKT, though diverse VJ usage argued against such confounding for most clonotypes. Compared with coincidental sharing between unrelated individuals, out-of-frame TCR alpha sequences shared between twins had an excess of sequences with low generation probability. Because the same donors could not be followed over many years, the conclusions depended on cross-sectional statistical analysis. The excess sharing between twins in beta out-of-frame sequences was weaker because fewer shared sequences reduced the signal-to-noise ratio. Abundant cord blood beta clonotypes carried fewer insertions; young adult naive repertoires showed a weaker similar trend, while memory repertoires showed none.

This same sample was also taken into another study, of T cells expressing NK-cell markers. Per that second paper: Three sorted T-cell subsets (CD3+CD56+NKG2C+, CD3+CD56+NKG2C- and CD3+CD56-NKG2C+) from about 8 donors had their TCR beta-chain repertoires profiled. Seven of the eight sequenced donors were HCMV-seropositive and one was HCMV-seronegative. In several experiments an anti-gammadeltaTCR antibody was added to restrict sorting to alphabetaTCR-expressing T cells. For 6 or 7 donors, the dominant CD3+CD56+NKG2C+ clonotypes were among the top 10 CD8+ clonotypes and accounted for about 1.0-7.0% of CD8+ T cells. Those dominant clonotypes were again the most abundant among CD3+CD56-NKG2C+ cells in several donors, at roughly 25-60.1%. It remained unclear whether the expanded NKG2C-expressing T cell clones were specific for HCMV antigens. All eight donors whose samples were sequenced were randomly selected healthy volunteers, three of them men and five women. HCMV-specific IgG was detected in serum with a commercial ELISA kit to determine HCMV serostatus. MIGEC was used to demultiplex reads and group reads by UMI, and MiTCR was used to assemble and quantify clonotypes. To exclude erroneous sequences, any TCR cDNA sequence not supported by at least two reads was discarded. The tcR package was used for downstream repertoire analysis, and clonotypes were matched between fractions using CDR3 nucleotide sequence together with V segment. VDJmatch was used to annotate antigen specificity against VDJdb, with one amino acid substitution in CDR3 allowed.

Here the chain combines TRBV20-1 and TRBJ2-1, and TRBD2 aligns with 11 junction nucleotides. This TCR derives from a young woman in good health. The source material was CD4+ T cells sorted from blood. The nucleotide sequence is given as TGCAGTGCTAGAGATGCGACTAGCGGGACGCATGAGCAGTTCTTC. It specifies CSARDATSGTHEQFF.